These T cell receptor beta chains were read from a single sample in a study of Ad26.COV2.S vaccination and SARS-CoV-2 variants. This table comes from immunoSEQ multiplex PCR, and its TCRdb copy is limited to in-frame clones, with some not included. The sample holds 400,000 to 450,000 clones, 80% to 95% seen once. The sequencing here drew on peripheral blood, taken in a trial of Ad26.COV2.S vaccine versus placebo. Source of these receptors: a person between 18 and 60 years old who received the Ad26.COV2.S COVID-19 vaccine or a placebo. The CDR3 runs from the conserved cysteine through the conserved F or W. Each record gives: clone size, J gene, V gene, D gene, CDR3 protein, CDR3 DNA. A D gene is named only where the DNA matches it firmly. Size values are once, few and many counts, or a class for expanded clones, and some rows have none.

size: few; J: TRBJ2-2; V: TRBV6-2/TRBV6-3; D: NA; CDR3: CASSQGTDLTGELFF; DNA: TGTGCCAGCAGTCAAGGGACTGACCTCACCGGGGAGCTGTTTTTT
size: NA; J: TRBJ2-1; V: TRBV27; D: NA; CDR3: CASSLSDGAYNEQFF; DNA: TGTGCCAGCAGTTTATCGGACGGAGCCTACAATGAGCAGTTCTTC
size: NA; J: TRBJ2-5; V: TRBV12-5; D: TRBD2; CDR3: CASGWSSAGVFQETQYF; DNA: TGTGCTAGTGGATGGAGCTCGGCGGGAGTATTTCAAGAGACCCAGTACTTC
size: NA; J: TRBJ2-1; V: TRBV6-4; D: TRBD2; CDR3: CASSDSWREGYNEQFF; DNA: TGTGCCAGCAGTGACTCTTGGCGGGAGGGCTACAATGAGCAGTTCTTC
size: NA; J: TRBJ1-2; V: TRBV27; D: NA; CDR3: CASSFDRAYGYTF; DNA: TGTGCCAGCAGTTTCGATAGGGCCTATGGCTACACCTTC
size: NA; J: TRBJ2-7; V: TRBV27; D: TRBD2; CDR3: CASSVSSGLAGRGAYEQYF; DNA: TGTGCCAGCAGTGTATCGTCCGGACTAGCGGGGAGGGGGGCCTACGAGCAGTACTTC
size: NA; J: TRBJ1-2; V: TRBV27; D: NA; CDR3: CASSLRSGRNYGYTF; DNA: TGTGCCAGCAGTCTTCGTTCGGGGAGGAACTATGGCTACACCTTC
size: NA; J: TRBJ1-6; V: TRBV2; D: TRBD1; CDR3: CASSPGQGSSPLHF; DNA: TGTGCCAGCTCGCCGGGACAGGGGTCTTCACCCCTCCACTTT
size: NA; J: TRBJ2-5; V: TRBV11-2; D: TRBD2; CDR3: CASSKQLAGVETQYF; DNA: TGTGCCAGCAGCAAACAACTAGCGGGAGTTGAGACCCAGTACTTC
size: NA; J: TRBJ1-4; V: TRBV7-2; D: NA; CDR3: CASSSRGREKLFF; DNA: TGTGCCAGCAGCTCCAGGGGACGGGAAAAACTGTTTTTT
size: NA; J: TRBJ1-2; V: TRBV6-6; D: TRBD1; CDR3: CASSPGGTPEYGYTF; DNA: TGTGCCAGCAGTCCAGGGGGGACACCGGAGTATGGCTACACCTTC
size: NA; J: TRBJ1-2; V: TRBV5-4; D: NA; CDR3: CATSPSGANYGYTF; DNA: TGTGCCACCTCTCCCTCGGGGGCAAACTATGGCTACACCTTC
size: few; J: TRBJ2-2; V: TRBV9; D: NA; CDR3: CASSVGQTGELFF; DNA: TGTGCCAGCAGCGTAGGACAGACCGGGGAGCTGTTTTTT
size: NA; J: TRBJ1-1; V: TRBV19; D: NA; CDR3: CASSPQGQGTEAFF; DNA: TGTGCCAGTAGTCCTCAAGGGCAGGGGACTGAAGCTTTCTTT
size: NA; J: TRBJ2-1; V: TRBV4-2; D: NA; CDR3: CASRLASSDYNEQFF; DNA: TGTGCCAGCAGACTTGCATCCAGCGACTACAATGAGCAGTTCTTC
size: NA; J: TRBJ2-1; V: TRBV27; D: NA; CDR3: CASSLRGPTHEQFF; DNA: TGTGCCAGCAGTTTAAGGGGACCGACCCATGAGCAGTTCTTC
size: NA; J: TRBJ2-7; V: TRBV4-2; D: NA; CDR3: CASSQEGRGHEQYF; DNA: TGTGCCAGCAGCCAAGAGGGCAGGGGCCACGAGCAGTACTTC
size: NA; J: TRBJ1-4; V: TRBV7-8; D: TRBD1; CDR3: CASSLRRTGSKLFF; DNA: TGTGCCAGCAGCTTAAGGCGGACAGGCTCAAAACTGTTTTTT
size: NA; J: TRBJ2-7; V: TRBV5-4; D: TRBD1; CDR3: CASSLGGRAYEQYF; DNA: TGTGCCAGCAGCTTAGGGGGCAGAGCCTACGAGCAGTACTTC
size: NA; J: TRBJ2-1; V: TRBV18; D: TRBD2; CDR3: CASSSGRAPVSMFAVSFF; DNA: TGTGCCAGCTCAAGCGGGAGGGCCCCAGTGTCAATGTTTGCAGTGTCGTTCTTC
size: NA; J: TRBJ1-5; V: TRBV6-2/TRBV6-3; D: NA; CDR3: CASSYSAGGQPQHF; DNA: TGTGCCAGCAGTTACTCGGCAGGAGGTCAGCCCCAGCATTTT
size: few; J: TRBJ2-2; V: TRBV5-1; D: TRBD1; CDR3: CASGTGDTGELFF; DNA: TGCGCCAGCGGGACAGGGGACACCGGGGAGCTGTTTTTT
size: NA; J: TRBJ2-7; V: TRBV11-2; D: NA; CDR3: CASSSLFYEQYF; DNA: TGTGCCAGCAGCTCCCTTTTCTACGAGCAGTACTTC
size: NA; J: TRBJ2-5; V: TRBV30; D: NA; CDR3: CAWSVLSDTQETQYF; DNA: TGTGCCTGGAGTGTACTGTCGGACACCCAAGAGACCCAGTACTTC
size: NA; J: TRBJ1-1; V: TRBV10-2; D: NA; CDR3: CASSVGARVGTEAFF; DNA: TGCGCCAGCAGTGTGGGGGCGCGGGTAGGAACTGAAGCTTTCTTT
size: NA; J: TRBJ2-1; V: TRBV3-1/TRBV3-2; D: NA; CDR3: CASSQEYNEQFF; DNA: TGTGCCAGCAGCCAAGAGTACAATGAGCAGTTCTTC
size: NA; J: TRBJ2-7; V: TRBV7-8; D: NA; CDR3: CASSLGVRAYEQYF; DNA: TGTGCCAGCAGCCTAGGGGTTAGGGCCTACGAGCAGTACTTC
size: once; J: TRBJ2-7; V: TRBV27; D: NA; CDR3: CASSLDGLEQYF; DNA: TGTGCCAGCAGTTTAGATGGGCTCGAGCAGTACTTC
size: NA; J: TRBJ1-2; V: TRBV12-5; D: TRBD1; CDR3: CASGDRGNGYTF; DNA: TGTGCTAGTGGGGACAGGGGGAATGGCTACACCTTC
size: NA; J: TRBJ2-2; V: TRBV7-2; D: NA; CDR3: CASRGYRTGELFF; DNA: TGTGCCAGCAGGGGTTACCGCACCGGGGAGCTGTTTTTT
size: NA; J: TRBJ2-3; V: TRBV6-5; D: TRBD2; CDR3: CASRDGGTSGGKQYF; DNA: TGTGCCAGCAGGGACGGCGGTACTAGCGGGGGTAAGCAGTATTTT
size: NA; J: TRBJ1-1; V: TRBV29-1; D: TRBD1; CDR3: CSGGQGSTEAFF; DNA: TGCAGCGGGGGACAGGGGAGCACTGAAGCTTTCTTT
size: NA; J: TRBJ1-2; V: TRBV7-2; D: TRBD1; CDR3: CATQGAGGYGYTF; DNA: TGTGCCACCCAGGGGGCAGGGGGCTATGGCTACACCTTC
size: NA; J: TRBJ1-6; V: TRBV27; D: TRBD1; CDR3: CASRDRRQPFNSPLHF; DNA: TGTGCCAGCAGGGACAGGCGCCAACCTTTTAATTCACCCCTCCACTTT
size: NA; J: TRBJ2-2; V: TRBV5-8; D: TRBD1; CDR3: CASSLFQGAHTGELFF; DNA: TGTGCCAGCAGCTTGTTCCAGGGGGCCCACACCGGGGAGCTGTTTTTT
size: NA; J: TRBJ1-1; V: TRBV15; D: NA; CDR3: CATSRAGQTEAFF; DNA: TGTGCCACCAGCAGAGCCGGACAGACTGAAGCTTTCTTT
size: NA; J: TRBJ2-7; V: TRBV10-3; D: TRBD2; CDR3: CAISGTSGVSYEQYF; DNA: TGTGCCATCAGTGGGACTAGCGGGGTCTCCTACGAGCAGTACTTC
size: NA; J: TRBJ2-1; V: TRBV4-3; D: NA; CDR3: CASSQDWYREPHNEQFF; DNA: TGCGCCAGCAGCCAAGATTGGTATCGGGAGCCTCACAATGAGCAGTTCTTC
size: NA; J: TRBJ1-1; V: TRBV6-2/TRBV6-3; D: NA; CDR3: CASSYGRNTEAFF; DNA: TGTGCCAGCAGTTACGGCAGGAACACTGAAGCTTTCTTT
size: NA; J: TRBJ1-4; V: TRBV7-2; D: NA; CDR3: CATGVLGSTNEKLFF; DNA: TGTGCCACCGGAGTCCTGGGTTCAACTAATGAAAAACTGTTTTTT